The clone carrying this TCR beta chain was observed a few times. Its matching antigen is unknown. A second PCR, run for roughly 7 to 11 cycles, used a sample-barcoded 5' primer plus a J-beta primer mix. TCRdb fed the 5' RACE reads into MiXCR, producing one record per CDR3 protein. The table records 700,000 to 800,000 distinct CDR3 sequences, roughly 45% of them present only once. These data come from a study of blood T cells in healthy people across ages. Samples had at least 6.5 million PBMCs isolated from them. Overall study results and limits: More naive CD4+ cells and higher diversity were found in long-lived than in aged donors.

The CDR3 sequence is 15 residues long. Germline V gene sequence: CDR1 SGHDN, CDR2 FVKESK. This rearrangement joins TRBV14 to TRBJ2-5; 10 nucleotides match TRBD1. The end of the DNA fits TRBJ2-7 better, so the J call may be wrong. The TCR originated in a woman aged 55-70 years in good health. Sequencing was performed on blood. CDR3 region: CASSKPGTGVDEQYF. The CDR3 DNA reads as TGTGCCAGCAGCAAACCCGGGACAGGGGTCGACGAGCAGTACTTC.